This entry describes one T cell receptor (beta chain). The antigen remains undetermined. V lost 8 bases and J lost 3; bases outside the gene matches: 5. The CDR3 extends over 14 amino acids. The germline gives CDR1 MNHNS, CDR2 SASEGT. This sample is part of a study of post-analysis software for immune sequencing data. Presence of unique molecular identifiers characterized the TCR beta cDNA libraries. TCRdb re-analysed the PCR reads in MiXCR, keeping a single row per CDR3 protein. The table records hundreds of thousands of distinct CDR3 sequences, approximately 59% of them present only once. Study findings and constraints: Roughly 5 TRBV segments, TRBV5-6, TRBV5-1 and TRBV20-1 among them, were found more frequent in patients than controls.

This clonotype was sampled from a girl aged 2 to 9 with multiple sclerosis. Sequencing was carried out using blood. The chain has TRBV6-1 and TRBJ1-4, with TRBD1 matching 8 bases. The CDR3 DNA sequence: TGTGCCAGCGGACAGGGCGCCTCTAATGAAAAACTGTTTTTT. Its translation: CASGQGASNEKLFF.